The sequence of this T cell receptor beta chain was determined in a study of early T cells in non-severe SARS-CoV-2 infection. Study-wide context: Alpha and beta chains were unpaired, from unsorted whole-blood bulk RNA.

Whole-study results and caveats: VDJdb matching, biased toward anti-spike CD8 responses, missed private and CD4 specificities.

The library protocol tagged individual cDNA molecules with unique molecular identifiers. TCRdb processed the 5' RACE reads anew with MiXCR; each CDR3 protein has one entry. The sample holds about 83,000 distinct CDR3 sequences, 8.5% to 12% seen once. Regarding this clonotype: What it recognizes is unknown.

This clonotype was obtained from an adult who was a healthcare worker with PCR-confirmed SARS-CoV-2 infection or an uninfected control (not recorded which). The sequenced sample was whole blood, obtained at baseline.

CDR3 protein: CASSGQGKAMRDTQYF. The CDR3, as DNA: TGTGCCAGCAGCGGACAGGGGAAGGCAATGCGAGATACGCAGTATTTT. The V gene is TRBV7-9, the J gene TRBJ2-3; TRBD1 agrees at 9 bases. With V trimmed by 5 bases and J by 5 bases, 11 bases remained unmatched. Germline V gives CDR1 SEHNR, CDR2 FQNEAQ (reference sequence). The CDR3 extends over 16 amino acids.